A single sample gave rise to the 18 T cell receptor beta chains below, sequenced in a study of PD-1 blockade in classical Hodgkin lymphoma. Sample time point: newly diagnosed, previously untreated cHL patient sample. Negative magnetic selection isolated CD4+ T cells from thawed PBMCs. Profiled with immunoSEQ multiplex PCR; TCRdb holds only in-frame clones, not every one. The data hold 15,000 to 17,000 clones, with more than 70% observed a single time. Input material: CD4+ T cells from blood. The receptors here all came from a human donor with classical Hodgkin lymphoma.

The chain has TRBV9 and TRBJ2-2; TRBD1 or TRBD2 may be the D gene (5 bases each). The V end lost 3 bases, the J end lost 7 bases, and 10 bases lay between the germline ends. Germline V gene lookup returns CDR1 SGDLS and CDR2 YYNGEE. The CDR3 extends over 13 amino acids. Here the CDR3 reads CASSARDRGELFF. As DNA, the CDR3 is TGTGCCAGCAGCGCTAGGGACCGCGGGGAGCTGTTTTTT. The variable domain in full, with the rest retrieved from reference TRBV9 and TRBJ2-2, is DSGVTQTPKHLITATGQRVTLRCSPRSGDLSVYWYQQSLDQGLQFLIQYYNGEERAKGNILERFSAQQFPDLHSELNLSSLELGDSALYFCASSARDRGELFFGEGSRLTVL.

This CDR3 is CASSPRLAGGTGELFF. The CDR3 region has the DNA TGTGCCAGCAGCCCCAGACTAGCGGGAGGTACCGGGGAGCTGTTTTTT. V usage is TRBV11-2 and J usage is TRBJ2-2; 13 nucleotides align to TRBD2. With 5 bases clipped from V and 5 bases from J, the junction kept 5 bases outside the gene matches. Germline V gene sequence: CDR1 SGHAT, CDR2 FQNNGV. The CDR3 length is 16 residues.

V gene TRBV28 combines with J gene TRBJ2-2, with D tentatively TRBD1 or TRBD2 (5 bases each). The germline CDR1 and CDR2 sequences are MDHEN and SYDVKM. The CDR3 is made up of 14 amino acids. The CDR3 DNA reads TGTGCTACGATATTGAGGGGGAACACCGGGGAGCTGTTTTTT. Translating it yields CATILRGNTGELFF. Variable domain in full (rest from reference TRBV28 and TRBJ2-2): DVKVTQSSRYLVKRTGEKVFLECVQDMDHENMFWYRQDPGLGLRLIYFSYDVKMKEKGDIPEGYSVSREKKERFSLILESASTNQTSMYLCATILRGNTGELFFGEGSRLTVL.

This clone appeared a few times. The chain couples TRBV15 to TRBJ1-4, with 10 positions matching TRBD1. The CDR3 spans 15 residues. Germline V gene lookup returns CDR1 LNHNV and CDR2 YYDKDF (reference sequence). The V segment lost 5 bases and the J segment 5 bases; nucleotides outside the gene matches: 5. The CDR3 DNA is TGTGCCACCAGCCCTCGGACAGGGGGGAATGAAAAACTGTTTTTT. It translates to CATSPRTGGNEKLFF.

The V gene is TRBV6-5, the J gene TRBJ2-3; D uncertain. CDR1 and CDR2 from the germline V gene are MNHEY and SVGAGI. Deletions cut 6 bases from V and 6 bases from J, with 13 bases between. The CDR3 consists of 13 residues. The DNA for the CDR3 is TGTGCCAGCAGAACTTCCTTAGTGGATACGCAGTATTTT. As protein: CASRTSLVDTQYF.

The rearrangement links TRBV28 to TRBJ2-1; TRBD2 matches at 10 bases. The germline V gene has CDR1 MDHEN and CDR2 SYDVKM. The CDR3 runs 15 residues. With 6 bases clipped from V and 3 bases from J, the junction kept 5 bases outside the gene matches. The CDR3 protein is CASRSGTSVYNEQFF. CDR3 sequence (DNA): TGTGCCAGCAGGTCCGGGACTAGCGTCTACAATGAGCAGTTCTTC. Full variable domain (remainder filled in from reference TRBV28 and TRBJ2-1): DVKVTQSSRYLVKRTGEKVFLECVQDMDHENMFWYRQDPGLGLRLIYFSYDVKMKEKGDIPEGYSVSREKKERFSLILESASTNQTSMYLCASRSGTSVYNEQFFGPGTRLTVL.

The chain has TRBV19 and TRBJ1-3, with 10 bases lining up with TRBD1. The CDR3 runs to 16 residues. The V and J ends lost 4 bases and 3 bases, in that order; junction bases with no gene match: 6. Germline assignment: CDR1 LNHDA and CDR2 SQIVND (reference sequence). This chain's CDR3 is CASSRQGAWSGNTIYF. In DNA, the CDR3 is TGTGCCAGTAGTAGACAGGGGGCCTGGAGTGGAAACACCATATATTTT.

The chain recombines TRBV10-3 with TRBJ2-1; no firm D call. The ends were cut back, 3 bases at V and 8 bases at J, with 20 bases in the middle. Per the germline V gene, CDR1 is ENHRY and CDR2 is SYGVKD. The CDR3 covers 16 residues. Here the CDR3 reads CAISDLERGFKDEQFF. The CDR3 DNA reads TGTGCCATCAGTGATTTGGAGCGTGGGTTCAAGGATGAGCAGTTCTTC.

The V and J genes are TRBV5-1 and TRBJ2-2, with TRBD1 matching 8 bases. Germline V gene lookup returns CDR1 SGHRS and CDR2 YFSETQ. This CDR3 contains 16 residues. The V and J ends lost 4 bases and 4 bases, in that order; junction bases with no gene match: 9. CDR3 coding DNA: TGCGCCAGCAGCACCCGGACAGGGTGGGGCACCGGGGAGCTGTTTTTT. It yields the protein CASSTRTGWGTGELFF.

The genes are TRBV18 and TRBJ2-5, with 7 nucleotides matching TRBD1. The length of the CDR3 is 13 residues. The trim removed 3 bases at V and 3 bases at J, leaving 1 base unmatched. The germline V gene encodes CDR1 KGHSH and CDR2 LQKENI. This CDR3 is CASSPGQKETQYF. The CDR3 nucleotides are TGTGCCAGCTCACCGGGACAGAAAGAGACCCAGTACTTC.

Only one count was recorded for this clone. The J gene is TRBJ2-6, the V gene TRBV19; 8 bases fit TRBD1. V was clipped by 5 bases and J by 0 bases; unmatched bases: 6. Germline CDR1 and CDR2: LNHDA and SQIVND (reference sequence). The CDR3 contains 17 residues. Here the CDR3 reads CASSPGQGTSGANVLTF. The CDR3 DNA is TGTGCCAGTAGTCCAGGACAGGGAACCTCTGGGGCCAACGTCCTGACTTTC. The full variable domain, rest sourced from reference TRBV19 and TRBJ2-6, is DGGITQSPKYLFRKEGQNVTLSCEQNLNHDAMYWYRQDPGQGLRLIYYSQIVNDFQKGDIAEGYSVSREKKESFPLTVTSAQKNPTAFYLCASSPGQGTSGANVLTFGAGSRLTVL.

V is TRBV6-5 and J is TRBJ1-5; possibly TRBD1 for D (5 bases). Germline CDR1 reads MNHEY; CDR2 reads SVGAGI. Trimming removed 8 bases from V and 1 base from J, with 15 bases in between. The CDR3 loop spans 15 amino acids. CDR3 sequence (DNA): TGTGCCAGCTCTCTACGCGGGGCAAGCAATCAGCCCCAGCATTTT. Amino acid sequence: CASSLRGASNQPQHF.

The chain is built from TRBV5-6 and TRBJ2-6, with 10 bases identical to TRBD1. With 4 bases clipped from V and 4 bases from J, the junction kept 11 bases outside the gene matches. The CDR3 has 18 amino acids. The germline V gene has CDR1 SGHDT and CDR2 YYEEEE. The CDR3 here is CASSPMRQGAAGANVLTF. The CDR3 DNA reads as TGTGCCAGCAGCCCCATGAGACAGGGGGCGGCGGGGGCCAACGTCCTGACTTTC.

This clone came up once. DNA of the CDR3: TGCGCCAGCACCAAACAGGGGGGGTCCACTGAAGCTTTCTTT. Its protein is CASTKQGGSTEAFF. V and J are TRBV23-1 and TRBJ1-1; 8 bases match TRBD1. TRBV23-1 is marked as an open reading frame, function uncertain. The ends lost 7 bases at V and 4 bases at J; junction bases unmatched: 8. The CDR3 totals 14 residues.

The J gene is TRBJ1-2, the V gene TRBV4-2, with 10 bases matching TRBD1. The CDR3 loop spans 14 amino acids. Trimming took 1 base from V and 7 from J; bases not matched to a gene: 3. The germline V gene has CDR1 LGHNA and CDR2 YNFKEQ. The DNA of the CDR3 is TGTGCCAGCAGCCAAGGCGGACAGGGGGTTGGCTACACCTTC. Translation: CASSQGGQGVGYTF.

V gene TRBV19 combines with J gene TRBJ1-3, with D uncertain. V was cut by 4 bases and J by 4 bases, with 11 bases left in between. This CDR3 comprises 14 residues. Germline V gene sequence: CDR1 LNHDA, CDR2 SQIVND (reference sequence). CDR3 DNA: TGTGCCAGTAGTACACCGGGAGGCGGAAACACCATATATTTT. It yields the protein CASSTPGGGNTIYF. Using reference TRBV19 and TRBJ1-3 for the parts outside the CDR3, the full variable domain is DGGITQSPKYLFRKEGQNVTLSCEQNLNHDAMYWYRQDPGQGLRLIYYSQIVNDFQKGDIAEGYSVSREKKESFPLTVTSAQKNPTAFYLCASSTPGGGNTIYFGEGSWLTVV.

This clone showed up just once. The chain uses TRBV5-1 and TRBJ2-6; D might be TRBD1 or TRBD2, each matching 5 bases. This CDR3 is built from 15 residues. Trimming shortened V by 2 bases and J by 1 base, and 7 bases separated the two germline ends. CDR1 SGHRS and CDR2 YFSETQ come from the germline V gene. DNA of the CDR3: TGCGCCAGCAGCTTCGAGGGGTCTGGGGCCAACGTCCTGACTTTC. This codes for CASSFEGSGANVLTF.

The CDR3 nucleotides read TGTGCCAGCAGCCGACTGCCGCCAAACTACGAGCAGTACTTC. Protein: CASSRLPPNYEQYF. The V gene is TRBV28, the J gene TRBJ2-7; D is ambiguous. There are 14 residues in the CDR3. V shed 6 bases and J shed 3 bases, with 15 bases lying between them. Germline lookup yields CDR1 MDHEN and CDR2 SYDVKM. Together with reference TRBV28 and TRBJ2-7, the CDR3 gives the full variable domain: DVKVTQSSRYLVKRTGEKVFLECVQDMDHENMFWYRQDPGLGLRLIYFSYDVKMKEKGDIPEGYSVSREKKERFSLILESASTNQTSMYLCASSRLPPNYEQYFGPGTRLTVT.